A single sample is the source of the 25 T cell receptor beta chains below, sequenced in a study of blood T cell repertoires in COVID-19. Profiling relied on immunoSEQ multiplex PCR, and the TCRdb table lists in-frame clones only, not all of them. In the table there are some 66,000 clones, 91% of which are singletons. Sample: peripheral blood. The receptors originated from a human donor in a cohort sampled during active COVID-19.

The chain links TRBV27 to TRBJ2-3; the match to TRBD2 covers 10 bases. Germline values: CDR1 MNHEY, CDR2 SMNVEV (reference sequence). V gave up 5 bases and J gave up 4 bases; unmatched junction bases: 0. The CDR3 has 13 amino acids. The CDR3 loop reads CASSTSGADTQYF. In DNA, the CDR3 is TGTGCCAGCAGTACTAGCGGGGCAGATACGCAGTATTTT.

The rearrangement uses TRBV7-9 and TRBJ1-2; 7 nucleotides line up with TRBD1. Germline CDR1 SEHNR, CDR2 FQNEAQ (reference sequence). With 1 base clipped from V and 3 bases from J, the junction kept 5 bases outside the gene matches. The length of the CDR3 is 15 residues. CDR3 bases: TGTGCCAGCAGCTTAGGCCAGGGGGTTGACTATGGCTACACCTTC. This translates into CASSLGQGVDYGYTF. The full variable domain, completed using reference TRBV7-9 and TRBJ1-2, is DTGVSQNPRHKITKRGQNVTFRCDPISEHNRLYWYRQTLGQGPEFLTYFQNEAQLEKSRLLSDRFSAERPKGSFSTLEIQRTEQGDSAMYLCASSLGQGVDYGYTFGSGTRLTVV.

The rearrangement uses TRBV19 and TRBJ2-7; D is perhaps TRBD1 (5 bases). V lost 4 bases to trimming and J lost 1 base, with 8 bases between them. Germline V CDR1 and CDR2: LNHDA, SQIVND (reference sequence). CDR3 length equals 13 residues. Written as DNA, the CDR3 is TGTGCCAGTAGTACCCGACAGTCCTACGAGCAGTACTTC. Encoded protein: CASSTRQSYEQYF.

This chain uses TRBV7-2 with TRBJ2-7; D is unclear. Germline CDR1 reads SGHTA; CDR2 reads FQGNSA. This CDR3 has 11 amino acids. With 5 bases removed from V and 3 bases from J, the gap between germline ends came to 5 bases. The CDR3 coding sequence is TGTGCCAGCAGCCCCCTCTACGAGCAGTACTTC. The encoded protein is CASSPLYEQYF. Combining the CDR3 with reference TRBV7-2 and TRBJ2-7 gives the whole variable domain GAGVSQSPSNKVTEKGKDVELRCDPISGHTALYWYRQSLGQGLEFLIYFQGNSAPDKSGLPSDRFSAERTGGSVSTLTIQRTQQEDSAVYLCASSPLYEQYFGPGTRLTVT.

The V and J genes are TRBV9 and TRBJ1-3, with TRBD1 matching 9 bases. The CDR3 loop spans 16 amino acids. V dropped 3 bases and J dropped 1; count of bases not matched to a gene: 5. Germline V gene lookup returns CDR1 SGDLS and CDR2 YYNGEE. The DNA for the CDR3 is TGTGCCAGCAGCGGTGTCGGGACAGGGTCTGGAAACACCATATATTTT. Protein product: CASSGVGTGSGNTIYF. The whole variable domain, filled in from reference TRBV9 and TRBJ1-3, reads DSGVTQTPKHLITATGQRVTLRCSPRSGDLSVYWYQQSLDQGLQFLIQYYNGEERAKGNILERFSAQQFPDLHSELNLSSLELGDSALYFCASSGVGTGSGNTIYFGEGSWLTVV.

This chain joins TRBV7-9 and TRBJ2-5; 7 nucleotides match TRBD2. V dropped 6 bases and J dropped 5; count of bases not matched to a gene: 12. The CDR3 is 15 amino acids. Germline V lookup: CDR1 SEHNR, CDR2 FQNEAQ (reference sequence). For the CDR3, the DNA is TGTGCCAGCAGGAATTCAGCGGGGCTAGCGGAGACCCAGTACTTC. Translated, it gives CASRNSAGLAETQYF.

The J gene is TRBJ2-5, the V gene TRBV9, with D possibly TRBD2 on 5 matching bases. Germline V gene lookup returns CDR1 SGDLS and CDR2 YYNGEE. There are 12 residues in the CDR3. V lost 2 bases, J lost 5 bases, and 7 bases lay in between. The CDR3 DNA follows: TGTGCCAGCAGCGTCGGCGGGGAGACCCAGTACTTC. It encodes CASSVGGETQYF.

This clone was observed a handful of times. The chain couples TRBV29-1 to TRBJ2-7; D is uncertain. V lost 4 bases to trimming and J lost 1 base, with 11 bases between them. The CDR3 totals 13 residues. Germline loops: CDR1 SQVTM, CDR2 ANQGSEA. The CDR3 sequence is CSVVIPDSYEQYF. The CDR3 DNA sequence: TGCAGCGTTGTAATCCCAGATTCCTACGAGCAGTACTTC.

CDR3 sequence: CASSARGSSGGPRAVRKETQYF. The CDR3 bases are TGTGCCAGTAGTGCACGCGGTTCTAGCGGGGGCCCCCGGGCGGTTCGGAAAGAGACCCAGTACTTC. The chain joins TRBV19 to TRBJ2-5; TRBD2 matches at 10 bases. The CDR3 has 22 amino acids. The V segment lost 5 bases and the J segment 3 bases; nucleotides outside the gene matches: 27. Germline loops: CDR1 LNHDA, CDR2 SQIVND (reference sequence).

This clone appeared a single time. The chain employs TRBV9 and TRBJ1-1; D is unresolved. The CDR3 has 14 amino acids. The V gene lost 4 bases and the J gene lost 2 bases, with 12 bases spanning the gap. The germline CDR1 and CDR2 sequences are SGDLS and YYNGEE. The CDR3 here is CASSPGLLNTEAFF. The CDR3 region has the DNA TGTGCCAGCAGCCCAGGACTTCTCAACACTGAAGCTTTCTTT.

This clone has only a few counts. Sequence at one end of the junction differs from germline and may be a read error. V and J are TRBV2 and TRBJ2-7, with D perhaps TRBD2 (5 bases). CDR1 SNHLY and CDR2 FYNNEI come from the germline V gene. The CDR3 length is 13 residues. The CDR3 here is CASTADPVKRWDF. CDR3 nucleotides: TGTGCCAGCACCGCAGACCCGGTCAAGCGGTGGGACTTC. Filled out from reference TRBV2 and TRBJ2-7, the complete variable domain reads EPEVTQTPSHQVTQMGQEVILRCVPISNHLYFYWYRQILGQKVEFLVSFYNNEISEKSEIFDDQFSVERPDGSNFTLKIRSTKLEDSAMYFCASTADPVKRWDFGPGTRLTVT.

This clone occurred once. CDR3 sequence: CASSYTMPGQSEAFF. Here the CDR3 DNA reads TGTGCCAGCAGTTACACAATGCCGGGACAGAGTGAAGCTTTCTTT. The chain has TRBV6-5 and TRBJ1-1; the match to TRBD1 covers 7 bases. The J segment lost 7 bases and the V segment lost 2 bases, leaving 10 bases of the junction unmatched. The CDR3 sequence is 15 residues long. Per the germline V gene, CDR1 is MNHEY and CDR2 is SVGAGI.

The chain recombines TRBV14 with TRBJ2-1; tentatively, D is TRBD1 (6 bases). This CDR3 spans 14 amino acids. Trimming took 3 bases from V and 4 from J, leaving 10 bases between them. Per germline, CDR1 SGHDN and CDR2 FVKESK. CDR3 sequence: CASSQVDRYNEQFF. CDR3 in DNA: TGTGCCAGCAGCCAGGTAGACAGGTACAATGAGCAGTTCTTC.

This chain connects TRBV11-2 to TRBJ2-7, with D possibly matching TRBD2 (6 bases). Germline assignment: CDR1 SGHAT and CDR2 FQNNGV. Trimming left V 5 bases short and J 0 bases short, with 20 bases between. The CDR3 runs to 17 residues. The CDR3 bases are TGTGCCAGCAGCAGGGCCCAAGGCGGGACCGCCTCCTACGAGCAGTACTTC. Translated: CASSRAQGGTASYEQYF.

V and J are TRBV28 and TRBJ1-2, with D uncertain. The V end lost 2 bases, the J end lost 4 bases, and 11 bases lay between the germline ends. The V gene's germline CDR1 is MDHEN and CDR2 SYDVKM. This CDR3 has 14 amino acids. The CDR3 DNA sequence: TGTGCCAGCAGTTTAGGTATCCTACTCTATGGCTACACCTTC. Protein product: CASSLGILLYGYTF.

V usage is TRBV15 and J usage is TRBJ1-1; 12 bases agree with TRBD1. The CDR3 has 17 residues. The V and J ends lost 3 bases and 2 bases, in that order; junction bases with no gene match: 7. The V gene's germline CDR1 is LNHNV and CDR2 YYDKDF (reference sequence). CDR3 protein: CATSRGQGAVGNTEAFF. CDR3 nucleotides: TGTGCCACCAGCAGGGGACAGGGGGCTGTTGGAAACACTGAAGCTTTCTTT.

The rearrangement joins TRBV18 to TRBJ2-6; D unresolved. V lost 0 bases to trimming and J lost 4 bases, with 4 bases between them. The CDR3 extends over 14 amino acids. CDR1 and CDR2 (germline): KGHSH, LQKENI. CDR3 DNA: TGTGCCAGCTCACCACCAGCCGGGGCCAACGTCCTGACTTTC. Translation gives CASSPPAGANVLTF.

J is TRBJ1-4 and V is TRBV2; 7 bases align to TRBD1. Trimming removed 5 bases from V and 3 bases from J; junction bases left unmatched: 6. CDR1 SNHLY and CDR2 FYNNEI come from the germline V gene. The CDR3 runs to 15 residues. CDR3 in amino acids: CASSPQGLANEKLFF. CDR3 nucleotides: TGTGCCAGCAGTCCACAGGGGCTTGCTAATGAAAAACTGTTTTTT.

The chain combines TRBV25-1 with TRBJ2-3; D possibly corresponds to TRBD2 (6 bases). Deletions cut 3 bases from V and 1 base from J, with 11 bases between. CDR3 length: 15 amino acids. Germline-derived CDR1 and CDR2 are MGHDK and SYGVNS. This CDR3 is CASSDAGRRTDTQYF. For the CDR3, the DNA is TGTGCCAGCAGTGATGCGGGACGGCGCACAGATACGCAGTATTTT. The full variable domain, completed using reference TRBV25-1 and TRBJ2-3, is EADIYQTPRYLVIGTGKKITLECSQTMGHDKMYWYQQDPGMELHLIHYSYGVNSTEKGDLSSESTVSRIRTEHFPLTLESARPSHTSQYLCASSDAGRRTDTQYFGPGTRLTVL.

J is TRBJ2-1 and V is TRBV28; 12 positions match TRBD2. J was trimmed by 0 bases and V by 4 bases; bases with no gene match: 4. Germline CDR1 MDHEN, CDR2 SYDVKM. CDR3 length: 17 residues. In DNA, the CDR3 is TGTGCCAGCAGTTCGACGACTAGCGGGAGCTCCTACAATGAGCAGTTCTTC. Protein sequence: CASSSTTSGSSYNEQFF.

The rearrangement links TRBV7-2 to TRBJ1-2, with 7 positions matching TRBD1. Germline lookup yields CDR1 SGHTA and CDR2 FQGNSA. V lost 5 bases, J lost 6 bases, and 6 bases stayed unmatched. The CDR3 is made up of 13 amino acids. CDR3 nucleotide sequence: TGTGCCAGCAGCCGTGACAGGGAGGATGGCTACACCTTC. Its protein product is CASSRDREDGYTF.

V is TRBV24-1 and J is TRBJ2-1; D possibly corresponds to TRBD2 (6 bases). The germline gives CDR1 KGHDR, CDR2 SFDVKD. The CDR3 covers 15 residues. V lost 5 bases and J lost 4, with 14 bases in between. Written as DNA, the CDR3 is TGTGCCACCAGTGCTCAGGGACTGGAGTACAATGAGCAGTTCTTC. Residues: CATSAQGLEYNEQFF.

This clone was seen only once. The chain links TRBV6-1 to TRBJ1-1; TRBD1 is a possible D gene (5 bases). In germline, CDR1 is MNHNS, CDR2 SASEGT. V gave up 2 bases and J gave up 4 bases, with 11 bases separating them. This CDR3 has 14 residues. CDR3 sequence: CASSERGGGTEAFF. The CDR3 DNA reads as TGTGCCAGCAGTGAAAGGGGTGGCGGCACTGAAGCTTTCTTT.

This clone occurred once. The rearrangement uses TRBV5-4 and TRBJ2-1; 11 bases align to TRBD1. The J segment lost 6 bases and the V segment lost 4 bases, leaving 9 bases of the junction unmatched. The length of the CDR3 is 16 residues. From germline, CDR1 is SGHNT and CDR2 YYREEE (reference sequence). The CDR3 region is CASSRRTGGRLNEQFF. The CDR3 bases are TGTGCCAGCAGCCGGCGGACAGGGGGCCGTCTCAATGAGCAGTTCTTC.

The V call is TRBV18, the J call TRBJ1-1; D ambiguous. Germline V gene sequence: CDR1 KGHSH, CDR2 LQKENI. The CDR3 spans 13 residues. V lost 3 bases, J lost 2 bases, and 7 bases lay in between. This CDR3 is CASSPGENTEAFF. Here the CDR3 DNA reads TGTGCCAGCTCACCCGGGGAAAACACTGAAGCTTTCTTT. Full variable domain (missing parts from reference TRBV18 and TRBJ1-1): NAGVMQNPRHLVRRRGQEARLRCSPMKGHSHVYWYRQLPEEGLKFMVYLQKENIIDESGMPKERFSAEFPKEGPSILRIQQVVRGDSAAYFCASSPGENTEAFFGQGTRLTVV.